These T cell receptor beta chains were read from a single sample in a study of early T cells in non-severe SARS-CoV-2 infection. TCRdb used MiXCR to reprocess the 5' RACE reads, holding one entry per CDR3 protein. The repertoire holds 68,000 or so distinct CDR3 sequences, more than 9% seen once, with approximately 1.7% in the top ten. Specimen: whole blood. The receptors here all came from an adult who was a healthcare worker with PCR-confirmed SARS-CoV-2 infection or an uninfected control (not recorded which). Each CDR3 is given with its conserved first and last residue. Fields, in order: clone size, D gene, J gene, V gene, CDR3 protein, CDR3 DNA. A D gene is named only where the DNA matches it firmly. For some rows the clone size is stated as once, few or many, or as a class when expanded; others skip it.

many | . | TRBJ2-7 | TRBV10-3 | CAISESTGIKNEQYF | TGTGCCATCAGTGAGTCGACCGGGATTAAGAACGAGCAGTACTTC
few | . | TRBJ1-3 | TRBV6-6 | CASSFLFREARLPQENTIYF | TGTGCCAGCAGCTTTTTATTCCGGGAGGCCAGACTACCCCAGGAAAACACCATATATTTT
. | TRBD2 | TRBJ2-3 | TRBV7-9 | CASSSGITSGGATFTDTQYF | TGTGCCAGCAGCTCTGGTATTACTAGCGGGGGGGCCACCTTCACAGATACGCAGTATTTT
many | . | TRBJ1-2 | TRBV12-3/TRBV12-4 | CASSLKGNYGYTF | TGTGCCAGCAGTCTAAAGGGTAACTATGGCTACACCTTC
few | . | TRBJ2-7 | TRBV2 | CASSDWVGEQYF | TGTGCCAGCAGTGATTGGGTGGGGGAGCAGTACTTC
. | . | TRBJ1-1 | TRBV6-1 | CASSPGTGNTEAFF | TGTGCCAGCAGCCCGGGGACGGGGAACACTGAAGCTTTCTTT
many | . | TRBJ1-3 | TRBV5-1 | CASSLETGSSGNTIYF | TGCGCCAGCAGCTTGGAAACAGGGAGCTCTGGAAACACCATATATTTT
few | . | TRBJ1-1 | TRBV5-1 | CASSPALWDLRTEAFF | TGCGCCAGCAGCCCCGCCCTGTGGGATCTCCGCACTGAAGCTTTCTTT
few | TRBD1 | TRBJ2-1 | TRBV12-3/TRBV12-4 | CASSFVTGRKSYNEQFF | TGTGCCAGCAGTTTCGTGACAGGGAGAAAATCCTACAATGAGCAGTTCTTC
. | . | TRBJ2-7 | TRBV2 | CASRLYEQYF | TGTGCCAGCAGACTCTACGAGCAGTACTTC
. | TRBD1 | TRBJ2-7 | TRBV27 | CASSLGDSPTGQYF | TGTGCCAGCAGTTTAGGGGACAGCCCCACCGGCCAGTACTTC
many | . | TRBJ1-2 | TRBV12-3/TRBV12-4 | CASTMDLPNYGYTF | TGTGCCAGCACCATGGACCTCCCCAATTATGGCTACACCTTC
many | . | TRBJ1-4 | TRBV25-1 | CASSSELSKGELFF | TGTGCCAGCTCCAGCGAATTGAGCAAGGGGGAACTGTTTTTT
few | TRBD1 | TRBJ1-5 | TRBV6-5 | CASSETGGLNQPQHF | TGTGCCAGCAGTGAGACAGGGGGCTTGAATCAGCCCCAGCATTTT
few | TRBD2 | TRBJ2-5 | TRBV27 | CASGPGGQETQYF | TGTGCCAGCGGGCCGGGGGGTCAAGAGACCCAGTACTTC
many | TRBD1 | TRBJ2-4 | TRBV3-1 | CASSGTGGAKNIQYF | TGTGCCAGCAGTGGTACAGGGGGTGCCAAAAACATTCAGTACTTC
many | . | TRBJ1-2 | TRBV7-9 | CASSLGWARDGYTF | TGTGCCAGCAGCTTAGGGTGGGCCCGCGATGGCTACACCTTC
many | TRBD1 | TRBJ1-2 | TRBV20-1 | CSARGDRDYGYTF | TGCAGTGCTAGAGGGGACAGGGACTATGGCTACACCTTC
many | TRBD1 | TRBJ2-5 | TRBV20-1 | CSANRGKETQYF | TGCAGTGCAAACAGGGGGAAAGAGACCCAGTACTTC
. | . | TRBJ2-7 | TRBV2 | CATHGAPEQYF | TGTGCCACTCATGGGGCCCCCGAGCAGTACTTC
few | TRBD1 | TRBJ2-7 | TRBV6-5 | CASQGAYEQYF | TGTGCCAGCCAGGGGGCCTACGAGCAGTACTTC
. | . | TRBJ2-1 | TRBV5-5 | CASSLEGSQYNEQFF | TGTGCCAGCAGCTTAGAGGGCAGCCAATACAATGAGCAGTTCTTC
many | . | TRBJ2-7 | TRBV2 | CASRAPRGSSYEQYF | TGTGCCAGCAGGGCCCCGAGGGGGAGCTCCTACGAGCAGTACTTC
few | . | TRBJ1-1 | TRBV4-3 | CASSQEGPNTEAFF | TGCGCCAGCAGCCAAGAAGGCCCGAACACTGAAGCTTTCTTT
. | . | TRBJ2-5 | TRBV7-9 | CASSSRSVRASEKTQYF | TGTGCCAGCAGCTCACGGTCGGTCAGGGCATCTGAAAAGACCCAGTACTTC
few | . | TRBJ1-1 | TRBV5-1 | CASSLTDNTEAFF | TGCGCCAGCAGCTTGACGGATAACACTGAAGCTTTCTTT
. | . | TRBJ1-3 | TRBV27 | CASSFSGPGNTIYF | TGTGCCAGCAGTTTCTCAGGGCCCGGAAACACCATATATTTT
many | TRBD1 | TRBJ2-7 | TRBV27 | CASSSRQGPYEQYF | TGTGCCAGCAGTAGTCGACAGGGGCCCTACGAGCAGTACTTC
. | TRBD1 | TRBJ1-2 | TRBV4-3 | CASSQGTGYGYTF | TGCGCCAGCAGCCAAGGGACAGGTTATGGCTACACCTTC
few | . | TRBJ2-2 | TRBV6-2/TRBV6-3 | CASRHYPATGSTGELFF | TGTGCCAGCAGGCATTACCCCGCGACAGGCTCCACCGGGGAGCTGTTTTTT
few | TRBD1 | TRBJ2-7 | TRBV5-1 | CASSPGDRSSYEQYF | TGCGCCAGCAGCCCGGGGGACAGGAGCTCCTACGAGCAGTACTTC
many | TRBD1 | TRBJ2-7 | TRBV5-4 | CASSLWDRGNYEQYF | TGTGCCAGCAGCTTGTGGGACAGGGGAAACTACGAGCAGTACTTC
few | . | TRBJ1-1 | TRBV7-9 | CASSLGGRWNTEAFF | TGTGCCAGCAGCTTAGGTGGCAGATGGAACACTGAAGCTTTCTTT
. | TRBD2 | TRBJ2-5 | TRBV11-2 | CASSPRTSGGPYQETQYF | TGTGCCAGCAGCCCGAGGACTAGCGGGGGCCCTTACCAAGAGACCCAGTACTTC
many | . | TRBJ1-5 | TRBV30 | CAWRDGTVGGPQHF | TGTGCCTGGAGAGACGGAACAGTCGGGGGGCCCCAGCATTTT
. | TRBD2 | TRBJ2-5 | TRBV6-2/TRBV6-3 | CASSYPGLAVQETQYF | TGTGCCAGCAGTTACCCCGGACTAGCGGTCCAAGAGACCCAGTACTTC